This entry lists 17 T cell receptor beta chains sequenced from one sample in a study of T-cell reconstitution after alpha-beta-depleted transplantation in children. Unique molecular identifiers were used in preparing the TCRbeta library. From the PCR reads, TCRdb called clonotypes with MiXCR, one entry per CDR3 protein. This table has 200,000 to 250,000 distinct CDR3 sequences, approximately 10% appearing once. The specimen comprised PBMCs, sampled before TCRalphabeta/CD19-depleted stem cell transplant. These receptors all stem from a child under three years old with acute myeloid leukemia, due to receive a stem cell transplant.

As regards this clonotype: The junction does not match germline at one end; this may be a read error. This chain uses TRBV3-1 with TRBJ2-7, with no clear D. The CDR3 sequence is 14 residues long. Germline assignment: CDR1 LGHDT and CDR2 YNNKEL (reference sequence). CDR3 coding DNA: TGTGCCAGCAGCTCGCAGCCCGGGTCCTACCAGCAGTACTTC. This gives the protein CASSSQPGSYQQYF.

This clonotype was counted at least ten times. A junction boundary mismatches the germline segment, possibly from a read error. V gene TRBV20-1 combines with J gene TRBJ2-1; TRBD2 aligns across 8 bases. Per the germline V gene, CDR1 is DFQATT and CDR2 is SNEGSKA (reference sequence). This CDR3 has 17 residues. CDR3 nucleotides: TGCAGTGCGAGAGAAGGGCCAGCGGGGGTAGACTACAATGAGCAGTTCTTC. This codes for CSAREGPAGVDYNEQFF.

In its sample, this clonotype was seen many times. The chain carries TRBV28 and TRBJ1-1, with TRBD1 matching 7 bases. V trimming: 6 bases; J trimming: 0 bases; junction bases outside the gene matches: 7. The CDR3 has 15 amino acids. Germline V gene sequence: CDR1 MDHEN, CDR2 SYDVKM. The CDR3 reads CASRLQGSMNTEAFF. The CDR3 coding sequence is TGTGCCAGCAGGTTACAGGGGTCCATGAACACTGAAGCTTTCTTT.

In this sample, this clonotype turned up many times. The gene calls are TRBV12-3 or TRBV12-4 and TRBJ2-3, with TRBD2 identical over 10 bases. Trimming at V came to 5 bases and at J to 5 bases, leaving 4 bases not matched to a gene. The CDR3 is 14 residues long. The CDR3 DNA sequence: TGTGCCAGCAGTATCCGGACTAGCGGAGATACGCAGTATTTT. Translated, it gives CASSIRTSGDTQYF.

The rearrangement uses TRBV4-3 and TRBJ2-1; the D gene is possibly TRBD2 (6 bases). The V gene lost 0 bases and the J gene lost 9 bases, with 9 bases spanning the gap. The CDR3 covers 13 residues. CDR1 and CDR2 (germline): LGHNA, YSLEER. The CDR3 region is CASSQDGGFEQFF. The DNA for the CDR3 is TGCGCCAGCAGCCAAGATGGGGGGTTTGAGCAGTTCTTC.

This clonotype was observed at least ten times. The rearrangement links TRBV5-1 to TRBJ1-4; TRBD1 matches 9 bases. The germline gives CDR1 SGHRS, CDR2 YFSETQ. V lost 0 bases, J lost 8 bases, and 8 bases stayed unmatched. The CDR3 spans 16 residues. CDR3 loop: CASSLVPGTGREKLFF. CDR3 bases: TGCGCCAGCAGCTTGGTTCCCGGGACAGGGCGGGAAAAACTGTTTTTT.

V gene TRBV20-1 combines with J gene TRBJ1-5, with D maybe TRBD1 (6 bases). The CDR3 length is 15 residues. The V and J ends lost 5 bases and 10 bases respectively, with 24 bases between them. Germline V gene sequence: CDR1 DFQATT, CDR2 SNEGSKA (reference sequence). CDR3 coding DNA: TGCAGTGCTCTCAAAGGCGGGGGCGGCAGTCACCCCCAGCATTTT. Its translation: CSALKGGGGSHPQHF.

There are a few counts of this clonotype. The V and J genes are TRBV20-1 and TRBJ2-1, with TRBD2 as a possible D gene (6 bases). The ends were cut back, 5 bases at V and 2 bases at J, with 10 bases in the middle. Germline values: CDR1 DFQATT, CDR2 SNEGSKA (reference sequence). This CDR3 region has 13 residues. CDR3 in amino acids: CSAASAAYNEQFF. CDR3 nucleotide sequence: TGCAGTGCTGCTAGCGCGGCCTACAATGAGCAGTTCTTC.

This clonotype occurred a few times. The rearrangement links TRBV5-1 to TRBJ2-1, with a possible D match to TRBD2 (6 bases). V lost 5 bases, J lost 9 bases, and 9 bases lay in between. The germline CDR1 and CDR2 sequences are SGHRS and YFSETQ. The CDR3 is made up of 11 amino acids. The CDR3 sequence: CASRTGGEQFF. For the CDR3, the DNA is TGCGCCAGCAGGACCGGGGGTGAGCAGTTCTTC.

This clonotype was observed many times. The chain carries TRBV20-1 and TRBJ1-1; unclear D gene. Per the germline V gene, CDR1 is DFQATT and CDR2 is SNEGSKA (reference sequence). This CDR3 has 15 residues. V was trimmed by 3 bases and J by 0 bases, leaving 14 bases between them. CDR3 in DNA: TGCAGTGCTAGGAGGCTCGGGAATATGAACACTGAAGCTTTCTTT. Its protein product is CSARRLGNMNTEAFF.

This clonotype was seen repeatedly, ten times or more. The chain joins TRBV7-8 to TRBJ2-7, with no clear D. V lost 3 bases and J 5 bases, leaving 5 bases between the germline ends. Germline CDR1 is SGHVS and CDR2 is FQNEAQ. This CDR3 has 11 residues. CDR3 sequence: CASSFRDEQYF. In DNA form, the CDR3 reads TGTGCCAGCAGCTTTAGAGACGAGCAGTACTTC.

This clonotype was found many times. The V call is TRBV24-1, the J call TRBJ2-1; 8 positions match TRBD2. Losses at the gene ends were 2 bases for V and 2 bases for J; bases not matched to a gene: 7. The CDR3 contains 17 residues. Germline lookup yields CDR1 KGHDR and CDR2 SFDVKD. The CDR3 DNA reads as TGTGCCACCAGTGATTCGGGACTAGTTAAACCCTACAATGAGCAGTTCTTC. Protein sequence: CATSDSGLVKPYNEQFF.

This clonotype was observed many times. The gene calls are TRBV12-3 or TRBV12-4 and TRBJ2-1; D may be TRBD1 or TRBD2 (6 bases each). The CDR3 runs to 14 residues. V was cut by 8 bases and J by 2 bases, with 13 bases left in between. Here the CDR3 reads CASRGLIPYNEQFF. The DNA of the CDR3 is TGTGCCAGCCGGGGGCTGATTCCCTACAATGAGCAGTTCTTC.

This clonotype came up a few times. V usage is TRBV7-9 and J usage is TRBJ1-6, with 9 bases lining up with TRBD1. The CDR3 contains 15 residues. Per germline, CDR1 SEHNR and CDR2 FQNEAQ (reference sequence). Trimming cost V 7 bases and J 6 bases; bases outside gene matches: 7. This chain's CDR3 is CASTYTGGRNSPLHF. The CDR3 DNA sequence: TGTGCCAGCACCTACACAGGGGGCCGTAATTCACCCCTCCACTTT.

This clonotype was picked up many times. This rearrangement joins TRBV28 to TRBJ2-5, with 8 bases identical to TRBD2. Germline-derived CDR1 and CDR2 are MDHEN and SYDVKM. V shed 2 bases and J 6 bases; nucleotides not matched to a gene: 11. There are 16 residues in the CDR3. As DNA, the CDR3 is TGTGCCAGCAGTTTAGCTAGGACTAGCACTGGAAAGACCCAGTACTTC. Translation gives CASSLARTSTGKTQYF.

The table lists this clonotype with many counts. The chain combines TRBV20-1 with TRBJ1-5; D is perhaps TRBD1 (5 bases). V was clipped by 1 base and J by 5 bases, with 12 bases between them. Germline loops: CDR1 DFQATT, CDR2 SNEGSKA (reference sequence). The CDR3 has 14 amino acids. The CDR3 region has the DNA TGCAGTGCTAGAGGTTCACTCAGGGATCAGCCCCAGCATTTT. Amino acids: CSARGSLRDQPQHF.

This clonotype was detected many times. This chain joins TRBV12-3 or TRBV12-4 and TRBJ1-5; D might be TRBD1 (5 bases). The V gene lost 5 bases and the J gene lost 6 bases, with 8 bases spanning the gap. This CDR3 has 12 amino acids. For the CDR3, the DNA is TGTGCCAGCAGTCGGGGGATTCAGCCCCAGCATTTT. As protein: CASSRGIQPQHF.